This T cell receptor (beta chain) is drawn from a study of tumor-infiltrating lymphocytes in localized non-small cell lung cancer. The wider study: Tumor tissue and non-adjacent uninvolved lung came from each patient. General study points: Compared with uninvolved lung, tumors showed higher T cell infiltration by TCRbeta sequencing. Technical variation could not be separated from intratumor heterogeneity here.

Assay used: immunoSEQ multiplex PCR; TCRdb lists only in-frame clones, some missing. The sample consists of roughly 8,900 clones, approximately 64% of them appearing once. As to this clone: Its target is not known.

CDR3 length: 13 residues. Losses at the gene ends were 7 bases for V and 5 bases for J; bases not matched to a gene: 5. Per germline, CDR1 MNHEY and CDR2 SVGAGI. The V call is TRBV6-5, the J call TRBJ2-1; 7 nucleotides match TRBD1. The sequenced sample consisted of uninvolved lung tissue not adjacent to the tumor. The TCR originated in a human donor with non-small cell lung cancer. The CDR3 coding sequence is TGTGCCAGCACCCGAGACAGGGACAATGAGCAGTTCTTC. Protein product: CASTRDRDNEQFF.